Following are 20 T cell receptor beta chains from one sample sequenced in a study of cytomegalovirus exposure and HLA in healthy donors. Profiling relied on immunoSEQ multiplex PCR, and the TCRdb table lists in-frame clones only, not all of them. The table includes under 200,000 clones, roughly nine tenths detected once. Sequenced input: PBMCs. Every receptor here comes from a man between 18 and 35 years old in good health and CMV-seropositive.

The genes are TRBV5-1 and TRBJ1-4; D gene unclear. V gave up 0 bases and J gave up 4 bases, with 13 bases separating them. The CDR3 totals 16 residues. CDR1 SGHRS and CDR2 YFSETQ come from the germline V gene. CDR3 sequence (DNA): TGCGCCAGCAGCTTGGGACACGGGGTCGGTAATGAAAAACTGTTTTTT. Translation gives CASSLGHGVGNEKLFF.

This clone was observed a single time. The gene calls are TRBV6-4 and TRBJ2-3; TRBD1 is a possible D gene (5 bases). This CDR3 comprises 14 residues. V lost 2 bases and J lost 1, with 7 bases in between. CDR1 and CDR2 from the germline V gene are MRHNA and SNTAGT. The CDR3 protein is CASSDGAGTDTQYF. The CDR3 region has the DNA TGTGCCAGCAGTGACGGGGCCGGCACAGATACGCAGTATTTT.

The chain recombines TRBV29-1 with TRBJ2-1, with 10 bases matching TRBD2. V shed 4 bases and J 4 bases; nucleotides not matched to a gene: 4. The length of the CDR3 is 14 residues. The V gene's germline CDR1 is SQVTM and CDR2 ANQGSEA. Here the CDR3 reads CSVGWTSGYNEQFF. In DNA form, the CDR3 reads TGCAGCGTTGGGTGGACTAGCGGATACAATGAGCAGTTCTTC.

The CDR3: CASPVALFWDTQYF. Here the CDR3 DNA reads TGTGCCAGCCCCGTTGCACTTTTTTGGGATACGCAGTATTTT. The genes are TRBV7-3 and TRBJ2-3; D is uncertain. The CDR3 length is 14 residues. Germline CDR1 is SGHTA and CDR2 is FQGTGA. Trimming left V 8 bases short and J 6 bases short, with 18 bases between.

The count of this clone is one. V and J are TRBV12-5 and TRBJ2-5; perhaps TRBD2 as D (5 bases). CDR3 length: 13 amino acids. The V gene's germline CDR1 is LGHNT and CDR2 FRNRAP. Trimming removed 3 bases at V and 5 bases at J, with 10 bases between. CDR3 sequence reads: CASGFGTGETQYF. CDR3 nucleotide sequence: TGTGCTAGTGGTTTTGGTACGGGGGAGACCCAGTACTTC.

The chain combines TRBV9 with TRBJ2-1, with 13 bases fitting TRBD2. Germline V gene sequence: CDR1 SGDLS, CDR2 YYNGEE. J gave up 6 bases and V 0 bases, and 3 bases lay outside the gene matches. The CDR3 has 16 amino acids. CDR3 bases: TGTGCCAGCAGCGTAGAACGACTAGCGGGAGGCAATGAGCAGTTCTTC. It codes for CASSVERLAGGNEQFF.

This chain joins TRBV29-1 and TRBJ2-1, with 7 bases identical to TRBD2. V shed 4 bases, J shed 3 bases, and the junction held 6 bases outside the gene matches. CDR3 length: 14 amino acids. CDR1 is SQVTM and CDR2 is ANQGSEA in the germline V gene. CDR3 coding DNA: TGCAGCGTTGGCGGGAGCCCCCTCTACAATGAGCAGTTCTTC. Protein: CSVGGSPLYNEQFF.

CDR3 sequence (DNA): TGTGCCAGCAGCTTGACTAGCGGGAGCCACAATGAGCAGTTCTTC. Encoded protein: CASSLTSGSHNEQFF. The chain couples TRBV9 to TRBJ2-1, with 12 positions matching TRBD2. Germline-derived CDR1 and CDR2 are SGDLS and YYNGEE. The CDR3 is 15 amino acids. The junction had 4 bases not matched to a gene; V was cut back by 4 bases and J by 5 bases.

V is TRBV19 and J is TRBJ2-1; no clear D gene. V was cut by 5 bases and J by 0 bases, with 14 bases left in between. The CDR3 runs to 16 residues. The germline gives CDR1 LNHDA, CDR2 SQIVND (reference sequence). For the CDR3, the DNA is TGTGCCAGTAGTGTAAACTCGTGGAGCTCCTACAATGAGCAGTTCTTC. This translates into CASSVNSWSSYNEQFF.

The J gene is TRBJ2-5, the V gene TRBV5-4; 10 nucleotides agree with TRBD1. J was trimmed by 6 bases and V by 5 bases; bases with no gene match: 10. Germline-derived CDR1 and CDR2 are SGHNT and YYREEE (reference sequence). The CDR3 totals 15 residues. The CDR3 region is CASSSQDRGIKTQYF. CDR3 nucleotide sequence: TGTGCCAGCAGTTCTCAGGACAGGGGGATTAAGACCCAGTACTTC.

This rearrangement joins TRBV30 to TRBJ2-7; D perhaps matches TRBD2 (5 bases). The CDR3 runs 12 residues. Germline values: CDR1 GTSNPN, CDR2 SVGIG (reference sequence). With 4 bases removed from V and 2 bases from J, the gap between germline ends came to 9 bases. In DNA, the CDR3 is TGTGCCTGGACAGGAGGCCCCTACGAGCAGTACTTC. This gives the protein CAWTGGPYEQYF.

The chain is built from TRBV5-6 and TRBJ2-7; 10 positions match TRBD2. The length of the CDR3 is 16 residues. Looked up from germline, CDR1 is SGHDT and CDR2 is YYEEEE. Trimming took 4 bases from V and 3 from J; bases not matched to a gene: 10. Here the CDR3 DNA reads TGTGCCAGCAGCGTAGCCGGACTAGCGGACTTCTACGAGCAGTACTTC. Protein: CASSVAGLADFYEQYF. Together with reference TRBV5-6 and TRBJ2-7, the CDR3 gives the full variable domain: DAGVTQSPTHLIKTRGQQVTLRCSPKSGHDTVSWYQQALGQGPQFIFQYYEEEERQRGNFPDRFSGHQFPNYSSELNVNALLLGDSALYLCASSVAGLADFYEQYFGPGTRLTVT.

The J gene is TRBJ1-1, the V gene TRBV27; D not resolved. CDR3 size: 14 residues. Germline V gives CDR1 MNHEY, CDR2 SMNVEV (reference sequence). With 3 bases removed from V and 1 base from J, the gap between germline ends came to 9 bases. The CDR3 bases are TGTGCCAGCAGTTTTATTCGGGGGAACACTGAAGCTTTCTTT. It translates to CASSFIRGNTEAFF.

CDR3: CASSHEQGTEAFF. CDR3 bases: TGTGCCAGCAGCCACGAACAGGGTACTGAAGCTTTCTTT. This chain links TRBV13 with TRBJ1-1, with D perhaps matching TRBD1 (6 bases). With 5 bases removed from V and 5 bases from J, the gap between germline ends came to 12 bases. The length of the CDR3 is 13 residues. CDR1 is PRHDT, CDR2 FYEKMQ, per germline (reference sequence). Using reference TRBV13 and TRBJ1-1 for the parts outside the CDR3, the full variable domain is AAGVIQSPRHLIKEKRETATLKCYPIPRHDTVYWYQQGPGQDPQFLISFYEKMQSDKGSIPDRFSAQQFSDYHSELNMSSLELGDSALYFCASSHEQGTEAFFGQGTRLTVV.

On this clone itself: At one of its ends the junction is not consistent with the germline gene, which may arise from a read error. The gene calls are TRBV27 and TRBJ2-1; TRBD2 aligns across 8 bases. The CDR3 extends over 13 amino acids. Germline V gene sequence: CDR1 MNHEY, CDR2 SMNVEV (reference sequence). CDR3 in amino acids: CASNLVAGNEQFF. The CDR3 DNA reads TGTGCCAGCAATTTAGTAGCGGGGAATGAGCAGTTCTTC.

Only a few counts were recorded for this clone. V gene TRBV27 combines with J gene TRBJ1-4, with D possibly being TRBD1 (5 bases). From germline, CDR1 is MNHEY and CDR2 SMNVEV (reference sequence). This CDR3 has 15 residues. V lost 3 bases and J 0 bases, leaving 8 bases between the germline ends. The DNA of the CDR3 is TGTGCCAGCAGTTTTGGGGGGGCAACTAATGAAAAACTGTTTTTT. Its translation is CASSFGGATNEKLFF.

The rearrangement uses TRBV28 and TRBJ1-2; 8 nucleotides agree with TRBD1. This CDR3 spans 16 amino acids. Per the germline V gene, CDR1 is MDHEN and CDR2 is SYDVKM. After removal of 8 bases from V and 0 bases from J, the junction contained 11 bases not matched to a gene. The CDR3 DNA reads TGTGCCAGCCAAGATCCAGCGACAGGGGCTAACTATGGCTACACCTTC. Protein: CASQDPATGANYGYTF.

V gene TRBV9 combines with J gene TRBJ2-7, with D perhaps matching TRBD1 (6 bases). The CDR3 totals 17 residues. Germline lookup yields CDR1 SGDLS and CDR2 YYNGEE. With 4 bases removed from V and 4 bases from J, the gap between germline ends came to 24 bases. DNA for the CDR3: TGTGCCAGCAGCATGGGGGCTCTCTGCAGAGTGAGGTACGAGCAGTACTTC. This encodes CASSMGALCRVRYEQYF.

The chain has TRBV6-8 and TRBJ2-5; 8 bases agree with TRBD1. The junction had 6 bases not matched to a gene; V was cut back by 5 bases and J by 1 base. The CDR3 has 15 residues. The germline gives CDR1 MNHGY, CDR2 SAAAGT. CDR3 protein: CASSPGQELQETQYF. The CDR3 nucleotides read TGTGCCAGCAGTCCGGGACAGGAACTCCAAGAGACCCAGTACTTC.

In nucleotides, the CDR3 is TGTGCCAGCAGCGTAAGGTGGGAGACTGAAGCTTTCTTT. The encoded protein is CASSVRWETEAFF. The chain links TRBV9 to TRBJ1-1; D not certain. The germline V and J ends were trimmed by 1 base and 5 bases, with 9 bases remaining between them. The length of the CDR3 is 13 residues. In germline, CDR1 is SGDLS, CDR2 YYNGEE. Full variable domain (missing parts from reference TRBV9 and TRBJ1-1): DSGVTQTPKHLITATGQRVTLRCSPRSGDLSVYWYQQSLDQGLQFLIQYYNGEERAKGNILERFSAQQFPDLHSELNLSSLELGDSALYFCASSVRWETEAFFGQGTRLTVV.